This T cell receptor (beta chain) was captured in a study of cytomegalovirus exposure and HLA in healthy donors. Study-level points and caveats: In a later analysis, donors in an Asian-associated ancestry cluster reportedly had fewer N-insertions in productive TCRs than the cohort mean. V- and J-gene trimming in TCR beta was tied to a missense DCLRE1C variant by an analysis performed later. The study flagged some 170 TCR beta chains as cytomegalovirus-associated.

The PCR used 60 Vbeta and 13 Jbeta primers. The data were produced by immunoSEQ multiplex PCR, yet TCRdb's version contains in-frame clones alone and is incomplete. The table has roughly 180,000 clones, about 85% seen once. Turning to this clone: Its specificity is unknown.

This CDR3 region has 18 residues. V lost 6 bases and J 0 bases, leaving 23 bases between the germline ends. Per the germline V gene, CDR1 is MDHEN and CDR2 is SYDVKM. J is TRBJ1-2 and V is TRBV28, with a tentative D call TRBD1 (5 bases). What was sequenced was PBMCs. The sequence was obtained from a woman aged 45-65 years in good health and CMV-seropositive. The CDR3 nucleotides are TGTGCCAGCAGCTCTGGGACTTTCCCCGTACAAGCTAACTATGGCTACACCTTC. Its translation is CASSSGTFPVQANYGYTF.